These 15 T cell receptor beta chains were sequenced from one sample in a study of T cells in Graves' hyperthyroidism and ophthalmopathy. Authors of the study amplified TCR beta CDR3 regions from RNA transcripts. A first-round RT-PCR of the TCR CDR3 used the HTBI primer set. TCRdb reprocessed the multiplex PCR reads with MiXCR, giving one entry per CDR3 protein. This table holds about 260,000 distinct CDR3 sequences, 16% found once. Material: blood. The receptor set was obtained from a woman younger than 35 with Graves' ophthalmopathy.

The V gene is TRBV7-2, the J gene TRBJ2-1, with 8 bases fitting TRBD2. Germline lookup yields CDR1 SGHTA and CDR2 FQGNSA. CDR3 length: 15 residues. The V gene end was trimmed by 7 bases and the J gene end by 5 bases; junction bases not matched to a gene: 10. The DNA for the CDR3 is TGTGCCAGCACCCTACCGACTAGCGCCAACAATGAGCAGTTCTTC. Translating gives CASTLPTSANNEQFF.

This clonotype has at least ten counts. The chain is built from TRBV20-1 and TRBJ1-6; D gene ambiguous. The germline V gene encodes CDR1 DFQATT and CDR2 SNEGSKA (reference sequence). The V end was cut by 3 bases, the J end by 0 bases, with 3 bases between. The CDR3 has 13 residues. The CDR3 loop is CSARSSYNSPLHF. CDR3 nucleotides: TGCAGTGCTAGGAGCTCCTATAATTCACCCCTCCACTTT.

CDR3 sequence (DNA): TGTGCCAGCAGCCCCGGGACAAAGTACAATGAGCAGTTCTTC. Its translation is CASSPGTKYNEQFF. The chain uses TRBV3-1 and TRBJ2-1, with D maybe TRBD1 (6 bases). The V gene's germline CDR1 is LGHDT and CDR2 YNNKEL (reference sequence). CDR3 size: 14 residues. V shed 4 bases and J shed 4 bases, with 11 bases lying between them.

This clonotype was recorded at least ten times. This sequence joins TRBV24-1 and TRBJ2-7, with 7 bases fitting TRBD1. The CDR3 covers 15 residues. Per germline, CDR1 KGHDR and CDR2 SFDVKD. The V segment lost 5 bases and the J segment 4 bases; nucleotides outside the gene matches: 10. This CDR3 reads CATSGPGQGVYEQYF. The CDR3 DNA is TGTGCCACCAGTGGCCCCGGGCAGGGGGTGTACGAGCAGTACTTC.

This clonotype was counted many times. The chain has TRBV11-2 and TRBJ1-3, with 7 bases identical to TRBD1. V was clipped by 5 bases and J by 0 bases; unmatched bases: 7. Per germline, CDR1 SGHAT and CDR2 FQNNGV. The CDR3 length is 16 residues. The CDR3 loop is CASSPDRISSGNTIYF. The CDR3 coding sequence is TGTGCCAGCAGCCCGGACAGGATAAGCTCTGGAAACACCATATATTTT.

This clonotype has at least ten counts. The chain has TRBV20-1 and TRBJ1-1; D perhaps matches TRBD1 (5 bases). V was cut by 5 bases and J by 3 bases, with 10 bases left in between. Germline loops: CDR1 DFQATT, CDR2 SNEGSKA (reference sequence). The CDR3 contains 12 residues. The CDR3 coding sequence is TGCAGTGCTGGGCAGGGCTACACTGAAGCTTTCTTT. It specifies CSAGQGYTEAFF.

To note about this clonotype: One end of the junction varies from germline; a read error may be responsible. The chain uses TRBV9 and TRBJ2-1; D perhaps matches TRBD1 (6 bases). Germline CDR1 and CDR2: SGDLS and YYNGEE. The CDR3 has 16 amino acids. The CDR3 loop is CAGSVHRADSYNEQFF. The CDR3 nucleotides are TGTGCCGGCAGCGTCCACAGGGCGGATTCCTACAATGAGCAGTTCTTC.

This chain links TRBV28 with TRBJ2-7; D may be TRBD2 (5 bases). This CDR3 has 16 residues. Germline CDR1 is MDHEN and CDR2 is SYDVKM. Trimming stripped 8 bases from V and 0 bases from J, with 20 bases between. This chain's CDR3 is CASLPLAYTSSYEQYF. CDR3 DNA: TGTGCCAGCCTGCCCCTAGCCTACACCAGCTCCTACGAGCAGTACTTC. Drawing the rest from reference TRBV28 and TRBJ2-7, the complete variable domain is DVKVTQSSRYLVKRTGEKVFLECVQDMDHENMFWYRQDPGLGLRLIYFSYDVKMKEKGDIPEGYSVSREKKERFSLILESASTNQTSMYLCASLPLAYTSSYEQYFGPGTRLTVT.

To note about this clonotype: One junction end does not reproduce the germline sequence, and a read error may be involved. V usage is TRBV15 and J usage is TRBJ1-3; D gene ambiguous. The CDR3 loop spans 15 amino acids. Germline V CDR1 and CDR2: LNHNV, YYDKDF (reference sequence). The CDR3 nucleotides read TGTGCCACCAGCAGAGATCGGGCTGCTGGAAACACCATAAATTTT. This encodes CATSRDRAAGNTINF.

This clonotype was counted between two and nine times. CDR3 bases: TGTGCCAGCAGTTTCGACAGGGGGCACCCATATCCCTACGAGCAGTACTTC. It codes for CASSFDRGHPYPYEQYF. V and J are TRBV6-5 and TRBJ2-7, with 10 bases identical to TRBD1. Per the germline V gene, CDR1 is MNHEY and CDR2 is SVGAGI. This CDR3 comprises 17 residues. The junction had 11 bases not matched to a gene; V was cut back by 4 bases and J by 2 bases.

For the CDR3, the DNA is TGTGCCAGCAGCTCGGGACATCCCTCCGCCGAGCAGTACTTC. Its translation: CASSSGHPSAEQYF. The chain has TRBV7-9 and TRBJ2-7; D is perhaps TRBD1 (6 bases). The length of the CDR3 is 14 residues. Deletions cut 4 bases from V and 6 bases from J, with 16 bases between. The germline gives CDR1 SEHNR, CDR2 FQNEAQ (reference sequence). The whole variable domain, remainder taken from reference TRBV7-9 and TRBJ2-7, is DTGVSQNPRHKITKRGQNVTFRCDPISEHNRLYWYRQTLGQGPEFLTYFQNEAQLEKSRLLSDRFSAERPKGSFSTLEIQRTEQGDSAMYLCASSSGHPSAEQYFGPGTRLTVT.

This clonotype occurred many times. The chain carries TRBV7-3 and TRBJ2-3; 16 bases are shared with TRBD2. This CDR3 contains 18 residues. Trimming removed 4 bases from V and 2 bases from J; junction bases left unmatched: 6. In germline, CDR1 is SGHTA, CDR2 FQGTGA. The DNA for the CDR3 is TGTGCCAGCAGCTGGGGGACTAGCGGGAGGGCGAACACAGATACGCAGTATTTT. Translation: CASSWGTSGRANTDTQYF.

This clonotype was seen repeatedly, ten times or more. V usage is TRBV3-1 and J usage is TRBJ1-2, with a weak D call TRBD1 (5 bases). This CDR3 contains 12 residues. V lost 6 bases and J lost 3, with 8 bases in between. Looked up from germline, CDR1 is LGHDT and CDR2 is YNNKEL (reference sequence). The CDR3 DNA reads TGTGCCAGCAGGGCGGGGGACTATGGCTACACCTTC. It specifies CASRAGDYGYTF.

This clonotype was seen just once. The gene calls are TRBV7-3 and TRBJ2-5; tentatively, D is TRBD1 (5 bases). Germline V gene data show CDR1 as SGHTA and CDR2 as FQGTGA. The ends were cut back, 4 bases at V and 5 bases at J, with 11 bases in the middle. The CDR3 extends over 13 amino acids. CDR3: CASSSDKGETQYF. DNA of the CDR3: TGTGCCAGCAGCTCCGACAAGGGGGAGACCCAGTACTTC.

This clonotype was seen ten or more times. V gene TRBV5-8 combines with J gene TRBJ1-1, with a tentative D call TRBD1 (5 bases). The CDR3 has 13 amino acids. V shed 4 bases and J shed 3 bases, with 10 bases lying between them. Germline V gives CDR1 SGHTS, CDR2 YDEGEE. CDR3 DNA sequence: TGTGCCAGCAGCCGCAGGGAGGACACTGAAGCTTTCTTT. Amino acid sequence: CASSRREDTEAFF. Full variable domain (outside the CDR3, taken from reference TRBV5-8 and TRBJ1-1): EAGVTQSPTHLIKTRGQQATLRCSPISGHTSVYWYQQALGLGLQFLLWYDEGEERNRGNFPPRFSGRQFPNYSSELNVNALELEDSALYLCASSRREDTEAFFGQGTRLTVV.